Presented here are 18 T cell receptor beta chains from one specimen sequenced in a study of blood T cell repertoires in COVID-19. Measured with immunoSEQ multiplex PCR; TCRdb has only the in-frame clones, and not every one. The data hold about 360,000 clones, with 80% to 90% observed a single time. The sample taken for sequencing was peripheral blood. The receptors originated from a woman aged 60-75 years with COVID-19, enrolled during active disease.

About this clone itself: In the same sample, other DNA sequences code for this CDR3. The chain links TRBV5-1 to TRBJ2-7; 7 bases agree with TRBD2. The V segment lost 0 bases and the J segment 5 bases; nucleotides outside the gene matches: 14. The CDR3 has 17 residues. Germline loops: CDR1 SGHRS, CDR2 YFSETQ. CDR3 sequence (DNA): TGCGCCAGCAGCTTGGAGGGTAGGGGAGGGGCCTTGGACGAGCAGTACTTC. This gives the protein CASSLEGRGGALDEQYF.

A word on this clone: This sample includes further DNA sequences coding for the same CDR3. The genes are TRBV7-3 and TRBJ1-3; D gene ambiguous. The CDR3 totals 14 residues. V shed 2 bases and J shed 0 bases, with 5 bases lying between them. Germline values: CDR1 SGHTA, CDR2 FQGTGA. The CDR3 bases are TGTGCCAGCAGCTTAGGAGACTCTGGAAACACCATATATTTT. Translated: CASSLGDSGNTIYF.

The chain carries TRBV12-5 and TRBJ2-1; perhaps TRBD2 as D (6 bases). The germline V gene encodes CDR1 LGHNT and CDR2 FRNRAP. The CDR3 is made up of 11 amino acids. V lost 8 bases to trimming and J lost 15 bases, with 17 bases between them. CDR3: CASSGSLSRFF. CDR3 nucleotide sequence: TGTGCTAGTAGCGGGTCCCTGTCTAGGTTCTTC.

The chain recombines TRBV5-4 with TRBJ2-6; 9 bases line up with TRBD1. The trim removed 0 bases at V and 3 bases at J, leaving 7 bases unmatched. This CDR3 spans 18 amino acids. CDR1 SGHNT and CDR2 YYREEE come from the germline V gene (reference sequence). CDR3 DNA sequence: TGTGCCAGCAGCTTGGACAGGGGGCGCGTTTTTGGGGCCAACGTCCTGACTTTC. Translated, it gives CASSLDRGRVFGANVLTF.

The chain has TRBV2 and TRBJ2-3; TRBD2 matches 7 bases. Germline-derived CDR1 and CDR2 are SNHLY and FYNNEI. The CDR3 runs 13 residues. V lost 4 bases, J lost 3 bases, and 1 base stayed unmatched. DNA of the CDR3: TGTGCCAGCAGTGCGGGGGGAACAGATACGCAGTATTTT. Its translation is CASSAGGTDTQYF.

The genes are TRBV12-5 and TRBJ1-6; 10 bases are shared with TRBD1. V trimming: 2 bases; J trimming: 9 bases; junction bases outside the gene matches: 19. Germline CDR1 and CDR2: LGHNT and FRNRAP. The CDR3 extends over 20 amino acids. The CDR3 protein is CASGLSPKGTGVPIGSPLHF. CDR3 nucleotide sequence: TGTGCTAGTGGTTTGTCCCCAAAGGGGACAGGGGTACCGATAGGTTCACCCCTCCACTTT.

The rearrangement links TRBV30 to TRBJ2-5, with D hard to call. Germline CDR1 is GTSNPN and CDR2 is SVGIG (reference sequence). CDR3 length: 11 amino acids. V was trimmed by 3 bases and J by 12 bases, leaving 14 bases between them. This chain's CDR3 is CAWSGGAAEYF. CDR3 DNA sequence: TGTGCCTGGAGCGGCGGAGCCGCAGAGTACTTC.

The chain recombines TRBV27 with TRBJ1-5, with D maybe TRBD1 (6 bases). V was pared by 3 bases and J by 3 bases, with 12 bases between. Per the germline V gene, CDR1 is MNHEY and CDR2 is SMNVEV (reference sequence). This CDR3 spans 15 amino acids. The CDR3 sequence: CASSFAGADNQPQHF. CDR3 nucleotides: TGTGCCAGCAGTTTTGCGGGGGCAGACAATCAGCCCCAGCATTTT.

This chain uses TRBV29-1 with TRBJ2-3; possible D gene TRBD1, 6 bases. Germline V lookup: CDR1 SQVTM, CDR2 ANQGSEA. V was clipped by 5 bases and J by 3 bases, with 12 bases between them. The CDR3 is 13 amino acids. The CDR3 DNA reads TGCAGCGTTCGACAGGCTGCAACAGATACGCAGTATTTT. Protein product: CSVRQAATDTQYF.

The chain carries TRBV19 and TRBJ1-2; the D gene is possibly TRBD1 (6 bases). Germline V gene lookup returns CDR1 LNHDA and CDR2 SQIVND (reference sequence). The V end was cut by 8 bases, the J end by 5 bases, with 18 bases between. This CDR3 spans 14 amino acids. CDR3 sequence (DNA): TGTGCCAGTTTGGCGACAGGCATTACGTATGGCTACACCTTC. This translates into CASLATGITYGYTF.

V is TRBV5-8 and J is TRBJ2-1, with 7 bases that match TRBD2. This CDR3 spans 15 amino acids. The germline gives CDR1 SGHTS, CDR2 YDEGEE. The ends lost 10 bases at V and 5 bases at J; junction bases unmatched: 15. The CDR3 here is CAAGVGDRKDNEQFF. The CDR3 DNA sequence: TGTGCCGCGGGGGTGGGAGACAGAAAAGACAATGAGCAGTTCTTC.

J is TRBJ1-6 and V is TRBV7-9; TRBD1 matches 7 bases. This CDR3 is 14 amino acids long. Germline V gene sequence: CDR1 SEHNR, CDR2 FQNEAQ (reference sequence). After removal of 4 bases from V and 9 bases from J, the junction contained 6 bases not matched to a gene. The chain's CDR3 is CASSYGTAPSPLHF. As DNA, the CDR3 is TGTGCCAGCAGCTATGGGACAGCTCCTTCACCCCTCCACTTT.

This clone was seen once. V is TRBV7-3 and J is TRBJ1-2, with unresolved D. V lost 4 bases and J 8 bases, leaving 14 bases between the germline ends. CDR1 is SGHTA, CDR2 FQGTGA, per germline. The length of the CDR3 is 13 residues. Written as DNA, the CDR3 is TGTGCCAGCAGCTCCGATCTGGGAGAGGGCTACACCTTC. Translated, it gives CASSSDLGEGYTF.

The J gene is TRBJ1-2, the V gene TRBV5-1; D gene unclear. Germline CDR1 reads SGHRS; CDR2 reads YFSETQ. The CDR3 consists of 14 residues. V was clipped by 0 bases and J by 4 bases, with 10 bases between them. CDR3 DNA: TGCGCCAGCAGCTTGGACTTCCCCCTCTATGGCTACACCTTC. Translating it yields CASSLDFPLYGYTF.

The chain has TRBV5-1 and TRBJ1-6, with TRBD1 as a possible D gene (6 bases). The CDR3 runs 15 residues. Germline V gene sequence: CDR1 SGHRS, CDR2 YFSETQ. The germline V and J ends were trimmed by 0 bases and 10 bases, with 14 bases remaining between them. The CDR3 reads CASSLVSGVGSPLHF. The CDR3 nucleotides read TGCGCCAGCAGCTTGGTTTCAGGGGTGGGATCACCCCTCCACTTT.

The J gene is TRBJ2-1, the V gene TRBV13; D uncertain. The germline CDR1 and CDR2 sequences are PRHDT and FYEKMQ (reference sequence). Between the trimmed V and J ends, which lost 4 bases and 9 bases, there was a span of 7 bases. This CDR3 is built from 11 residues. DNA of the CDR3: TGTGCCAGCAGCTCCCGTTTTGAGCAGTTCTTC. This gives the protein CASSSRFEQFF. The complete variable domain, with remaining parts taken from reference TRBV13 and TRBJ2-1, reads AAGVIQSPRHLIKEKRETATLKCYPIPRHDTVYWYQQGPGQDPQFLISFYEKMQSDKGSIPDRFSAQQFSDYHSELNMSSLELGDSALYFCASSSRFEQFFGPGTRLTVL.

This rearrangement joins TRBV7-3 to TRBJ1-6; 9 nucleotides match TRBD1. The CDR3 has 14 residues. The germline gives CDR1 SGHTA, CDR2 FQGTGA. V shed 8 bases, J shed 7 bases, and the junction held 6 bases outside the gene matches. The CDR3 reads CASARDRANSPLHF. CDR3 nucleotides: TGTGCCAGCGCCAGGGACAGGGCAAATTCACCCCTCCACTTT. The entire variable domain, with the rest obtained from reference TRBV7-3 and TRBJ1-6, is as follows: GAGVSQTPSNKVTEKGKYVELRCDPISGHTALYWYRQSLGQGPEFLIYFQGTGAADDSGLPNDRFFAVRPEGSVSTLKIQRTERGDSAVYLCASARDRANSPLHFGNGTRLTVT.

V gene TRBV7-2 combines with J gene TRBJ2-3, with TRBD2 matching 11 bases. Germline V lookup: CDR1 SGHTA, CDR2 FQGNSA. The CDR3 runs to 17 residues. Trimming cost V 1 base and J 8 bases; bases outside gene matches: 11. The CDR3 region is CASSLGGLAGGLGTQYF. The CDR3 coding sequence is TGTGCCAGCAGCTTAGGTGGTCTAGCGGGGGGACTAGGTACGCAGTATTTT.